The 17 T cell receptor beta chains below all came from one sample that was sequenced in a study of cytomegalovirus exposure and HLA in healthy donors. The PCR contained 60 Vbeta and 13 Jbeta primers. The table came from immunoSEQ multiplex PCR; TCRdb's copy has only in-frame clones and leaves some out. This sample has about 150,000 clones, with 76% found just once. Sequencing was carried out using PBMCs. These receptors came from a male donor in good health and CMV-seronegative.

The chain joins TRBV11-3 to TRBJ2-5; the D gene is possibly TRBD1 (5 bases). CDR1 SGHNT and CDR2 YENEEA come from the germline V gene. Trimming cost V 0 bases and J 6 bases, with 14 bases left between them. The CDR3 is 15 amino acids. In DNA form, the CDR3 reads TGTGCCAGCAGCTTAGATCACGGTCAGGGAAAGACCCAGTACTTC. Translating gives CASSLDHGQGKTQYF.

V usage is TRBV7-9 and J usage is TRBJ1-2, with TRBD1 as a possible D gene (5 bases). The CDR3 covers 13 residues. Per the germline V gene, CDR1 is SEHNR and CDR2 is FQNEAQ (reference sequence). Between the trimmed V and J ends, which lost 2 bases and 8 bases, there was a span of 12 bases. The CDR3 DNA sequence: TGTGCCAGCAGCTTAAGCAGGGCTCAAGGCTACACCTTC. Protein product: CASSLSRAQGYTF.

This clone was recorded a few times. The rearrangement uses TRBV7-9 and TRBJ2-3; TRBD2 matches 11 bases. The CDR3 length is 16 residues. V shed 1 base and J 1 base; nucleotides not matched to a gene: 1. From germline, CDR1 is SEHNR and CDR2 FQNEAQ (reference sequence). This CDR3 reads CASSLGGLAGTDTQYF. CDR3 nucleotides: TGTGCCAGCAGCTTAGGGGGACTAGCGGGCACAGATACGCAGTATTTT.

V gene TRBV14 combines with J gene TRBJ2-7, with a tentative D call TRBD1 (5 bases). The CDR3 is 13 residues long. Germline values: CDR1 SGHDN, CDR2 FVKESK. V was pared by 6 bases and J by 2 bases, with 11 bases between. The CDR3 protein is CASRRDSTYEQYF. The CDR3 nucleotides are TGTGCCAGCAGGAGAGACAGCACCTACGAGCAGTACTTC. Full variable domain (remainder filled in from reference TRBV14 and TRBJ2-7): EAGVTQFPSHSVIEKGQTVTLRCDPISGHDNLYWYRRVMGKEIKFLLHFVKESKQDESGMPNNRFLAERTGGTYSTLKVQPAELEDSGVYFCASRRDSTYEQYFGPGTRLTVT.

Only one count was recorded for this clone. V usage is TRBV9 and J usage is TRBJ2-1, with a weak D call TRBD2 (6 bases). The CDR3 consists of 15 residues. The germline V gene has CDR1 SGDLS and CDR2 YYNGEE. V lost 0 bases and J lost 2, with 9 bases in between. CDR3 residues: CASSVAGDPYNEQFF. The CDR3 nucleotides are TGTGCCAGCAGCGTAGCGGGGGACCCCTACAATGAGCAGTTCTTC.

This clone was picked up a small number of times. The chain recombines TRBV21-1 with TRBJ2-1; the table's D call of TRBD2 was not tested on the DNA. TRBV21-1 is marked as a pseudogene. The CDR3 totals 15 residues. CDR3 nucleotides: TGTGCCAGCAGCAGACCGGGTCCCTCCTACAATGAGCAGTTCTTC. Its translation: CASSRPGPSYNEQFF.

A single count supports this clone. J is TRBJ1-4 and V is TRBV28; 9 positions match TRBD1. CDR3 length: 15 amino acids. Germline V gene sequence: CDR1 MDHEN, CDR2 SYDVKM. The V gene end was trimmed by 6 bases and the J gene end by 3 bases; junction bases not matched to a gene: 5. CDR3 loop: CASRGTGSANEKLFF. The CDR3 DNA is TGTGCCAGCAGAGGGACAGGGTCGGCTAATGAAAAACTGTTTTTT. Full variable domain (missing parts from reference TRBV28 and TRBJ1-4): DVKVTQSSRYLVKRTGEKVFLECVQDMDHENMFWYRQDPGLGLRLIYFSYDVKMKEKGDIPEGYSVSREKKERFSLILESASTNQTSMYLCASRGTGSANEKLFFGSGTQLSVL.

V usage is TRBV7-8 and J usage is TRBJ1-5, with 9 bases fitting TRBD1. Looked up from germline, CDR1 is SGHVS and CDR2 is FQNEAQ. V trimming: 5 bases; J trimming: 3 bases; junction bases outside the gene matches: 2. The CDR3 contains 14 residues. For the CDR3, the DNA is TGTGCCAGCAGCCGGGACAGGGACAATCAGCCCCAGCATTTT. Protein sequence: CASSRDRDNQPQHF.

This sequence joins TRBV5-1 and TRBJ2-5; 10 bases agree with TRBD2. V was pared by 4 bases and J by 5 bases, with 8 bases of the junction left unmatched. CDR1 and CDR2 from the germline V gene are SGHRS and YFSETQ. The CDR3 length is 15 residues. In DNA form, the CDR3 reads TGCGCCAGCAGCAGATCCGGGACTAGCGAGGAGACCCAGTACTTC. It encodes CASSRSGTSEETQYF.

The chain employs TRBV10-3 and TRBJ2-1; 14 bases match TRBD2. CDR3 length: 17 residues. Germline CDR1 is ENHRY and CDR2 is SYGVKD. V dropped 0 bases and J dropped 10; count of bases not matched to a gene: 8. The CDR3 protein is CAISESWGLAGVEEQFF. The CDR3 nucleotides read TGTGCCATCAGTGAGTCGTGGGGACTAGCGGGAGTAGAGGAGCAGTTCTTC.

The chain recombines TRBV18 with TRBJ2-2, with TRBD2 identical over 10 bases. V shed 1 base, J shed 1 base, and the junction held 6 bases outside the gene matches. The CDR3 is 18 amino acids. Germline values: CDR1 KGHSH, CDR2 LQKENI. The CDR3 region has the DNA TGTGCCAGCTCACCACGCTCCGTAGCGGGGGGGAACACCGGGGAGCTGTTTTTT. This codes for CASSPRSVAGGNTGELFF.

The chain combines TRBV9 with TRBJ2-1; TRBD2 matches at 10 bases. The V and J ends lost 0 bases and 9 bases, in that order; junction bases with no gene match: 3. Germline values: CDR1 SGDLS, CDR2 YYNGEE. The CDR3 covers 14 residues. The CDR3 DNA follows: TGTGCCAGCAGCGTAGGACTAGCGGGTGGTGAGCAGTTCTTC. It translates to CASSVGLAGGEQFF.

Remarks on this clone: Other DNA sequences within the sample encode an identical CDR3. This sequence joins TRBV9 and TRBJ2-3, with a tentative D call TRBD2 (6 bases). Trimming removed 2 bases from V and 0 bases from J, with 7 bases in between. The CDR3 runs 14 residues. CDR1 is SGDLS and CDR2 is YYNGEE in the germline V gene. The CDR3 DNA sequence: TGTGCCAGCAGCGTGGCGGGGAGCACAGATACGCAGTATTTT. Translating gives CASSVAGSTDTQYF.

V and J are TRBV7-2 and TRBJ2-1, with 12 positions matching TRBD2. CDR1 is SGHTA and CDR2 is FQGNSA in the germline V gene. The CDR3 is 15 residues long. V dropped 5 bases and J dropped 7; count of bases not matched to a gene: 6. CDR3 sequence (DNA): TGTGCCAGCAGCCGACTAGCGGGAGTTTTGAATGAGCAGTTCTTC. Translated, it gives CASSRLAGVLNEQFF.

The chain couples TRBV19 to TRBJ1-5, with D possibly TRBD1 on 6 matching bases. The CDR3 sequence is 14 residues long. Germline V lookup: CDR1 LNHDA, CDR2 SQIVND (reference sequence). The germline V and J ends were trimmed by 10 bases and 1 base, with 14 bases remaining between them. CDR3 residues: CATCNRASNQPQHF. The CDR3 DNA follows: TGTGCCACTTGTAACAGGGCCAGCAATCAGCCCCAGCATTTT.

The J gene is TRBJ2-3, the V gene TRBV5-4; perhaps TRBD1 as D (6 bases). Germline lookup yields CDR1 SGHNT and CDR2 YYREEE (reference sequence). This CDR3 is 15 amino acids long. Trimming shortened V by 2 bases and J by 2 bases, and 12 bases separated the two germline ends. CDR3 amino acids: CASSLPDRATDTQYF. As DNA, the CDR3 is TGTGCCAGCAGCTTACCGGACAGAGCCACAGATACGCAGTATTTT.

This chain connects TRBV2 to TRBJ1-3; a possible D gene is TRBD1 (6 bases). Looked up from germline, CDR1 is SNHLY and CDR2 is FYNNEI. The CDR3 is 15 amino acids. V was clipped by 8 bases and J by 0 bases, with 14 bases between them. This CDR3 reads CASRPDRSSGNTIYF. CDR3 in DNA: TGTGCCAGCCGGCCAGACAGGAGCTCTGGAAACACCATATATTTT. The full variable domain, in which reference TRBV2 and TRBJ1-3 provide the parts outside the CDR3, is EPEVTQTPSHQVTQMGQEVILRCVPISNHLYFYWYRQILGQKVEFLVSFYNNEISEKSEIFDDQFSVERPDGSNFTLKIRSTKLEDSAMYFCASRPDRSSGNTIYFGEGSWLTVV.